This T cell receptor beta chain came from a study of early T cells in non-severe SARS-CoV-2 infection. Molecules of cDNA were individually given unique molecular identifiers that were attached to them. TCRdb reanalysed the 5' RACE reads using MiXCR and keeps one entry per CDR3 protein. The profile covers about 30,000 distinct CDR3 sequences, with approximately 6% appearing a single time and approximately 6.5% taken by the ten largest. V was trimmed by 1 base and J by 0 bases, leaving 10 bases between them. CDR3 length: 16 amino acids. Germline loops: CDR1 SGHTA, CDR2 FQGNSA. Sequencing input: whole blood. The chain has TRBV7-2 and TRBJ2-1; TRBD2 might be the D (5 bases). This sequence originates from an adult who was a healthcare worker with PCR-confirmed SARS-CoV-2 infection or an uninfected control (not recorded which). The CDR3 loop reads CASSLGGLGSYNEQFF. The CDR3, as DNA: TGTGCCAGCAGCTTAGGAGGGCTTGGCTCCTACAATGAGCAGTTCTTC.